A selection of T cell receptor beta chains follows, all from one sample in a study of OX40 agonist ivuxolimab in advanced cancers. Clones were read by immunoSEQ multiplex PCR, and TCRdb kept only the in-frame ones, dropping some. The sample shows tens of thousands of clones, around 91% of them seen only once. The input for sequencing was CD4+ or CD8+ T cells sorted from blood, taken in a trial of the OX40 agonist ivuxolimab. The receptor set was obtained from an adult with an advanced solid tumor such as melanoma, head and neck, liver or kidney cancer. The CDR3 runs from the conserved cysteine through the conserved F or W. Each record gives: D gene, J gene, clone size, V gene, CDR3 DNA, CDR3 protein. The D gene is left open where the match is weak. Some rows mark clone size as missing; the rest say once, few, many or name a class of expanded clone.

d_gene: -; j_gene: TRBJ1-4; abundance: -; v_gene: TRBV5-4; CDR3nt: TGTGCCAGCAGCTCTCAGGGTGAGCTGTTTTTT; CDR3aa: CASSSQGELFF
d_gene: -; j_gene: TRBJ1-2; abundance: -; v_gene: TRBV27; CDR3nt: TGTGCCAGCAGTCCGACAGCTAACTATGGCTACACCTTC; CDR3aa: CASSPTANYGYTF
d_gene: TRBD2; j_gene: TRBJ2-3; abundance: -; v_gene: TRBV7-2; CDR3nt: TGTGCCAGCAGTAGGACTAGCGGGGGGCCCAGCACAGATACGCAGTATTTT; CDR3aa: CASSRTSGGPSTDTQYF
d_gene: TRBD2; j_gene: TRBJ2-3; abundance: once; v_gene: TRBV6-4; CDR3nt: TGTGCCAGCAGTGCCGGGACTAGCGGGGGGGCATATACGCAGTATTTT; CDR3aa: CASSAGTSGGAYTQYF
d_gene: TRBD1; j_gene: TRBJ1-5; abundance: -; v_gene: TRBV6-1; CDR3nt: TGTGCCAGCAGTGACCGGGACAGTTACAATCAGCCCCAGCATTTT; CDR3aa: CASSDRDSYNQPQHF
d_gene: TRBD1; j_gene: TRBJ1-4; abundance: -; v_gene: TRBV5-4; CDR3nt: TGTGCCAGCAGCGGCACAGGGGTGGTTGGCGAAAAACTGTTTTTT; CDR3aa: CASSGTGVVGEKLFF
d_gene: -; j_gene: TRBJ1-2; abundance: -; v_gene: TRBV6-5; CDR3nt: TGTGCCAGCACCGCACGTGGATATGGCTACACCTTC; CDR3aa: CASTARGYGYTF
d_gene: -; j_gene: TRBJ2-5; abundance: -; v_gene: TRBV28; CDR3nt: TGTGCCAGCAGTTCCCCAGGGATAGGGGGCCAAGAGACCCAGTACTTC; CDR3aa: CASSSPGIGGQETQYF
d_gene: -; j_gene: TRBJ2-3; abundance: -; v_gene: TRBV7-3; CDR3nt: TGTGCCAGCAGCTTAGGTTCGATGGGGGGTCGCACAGATACGCAGTATTTT; CDR3aa: CASSLGSMGGRTDTQYF
d_gene: -; j_gene: TRBJ2-7; abundance: -; v_gene: TRBV6-5; CDR3nt: TGTGCCAGCGGCATGCTCTACGAGCAGTACTTC; CDR3aa: CASGMLYEQYF
d_gene: TRBD1; j_gene: TRBJ2-3; abundance: -; v_gene: TRBV5-1; CDR3nt: TGCGCCAGCAGCTCCGGACAGGAAATAGATACGCAGTATTTT; CDR3aa: CASSSGQEIDTQYF
d_gene: -; j_gene: TRBJ1-2; abundance: -; v_gene: TRBV15; CDR3nt: TGTGCCACCAGCAGTTTAGGGGCAGGTGCCCCCTCGGGGGGCTACACCTTC; CDR3aa: CATSSLGAGAPSGGYTF
d_gene: -; j_gene: TRBJ1-2; abundance: medium-sized; v_gene: TRBV5-4; CDR3nt: TGTGCCAGCAGCCGAGGACCTGAAGGCTACACCTTC; CDR3aa: CASSRGPEGYTF
d_gene: -; j_gene: TRBJ1-2; abundance: -; v_gene: TRBV20-1; CDR3nt: TGCAGTGCTAGAACCTCTGGGGGCTACACCTTC; CDR3aa: CSARTSGGYTF
d_gene: TRBD1; j_gene: TRBJ2-1; abundance: -; v_gene: TRBV29-1; CDR3nt: TGCAGCTTGGGACAGGGTGGAGATGAGCAGTTCTTC; CDR3aa: CSLGQGGDEQFF
d_gene: -; j_gene: TRBJ1-2; abundance: -; v_gene: TRBV5-1; CDR3nt: TGCGCCAGCAGGTCCTACAGGGAAAGGGATGGCTACACCTTC; CDR3aa: CASRSYRERDGYTF
d_gene: -; j_gene: TRBJ1-4; abundance: -; v_gene: TRBV7-6; CDR3nt: TGTGCCAGCAGCTTAGAAACAGGGTCGATTGCAAAACTGTTTTTT; CDR3aa: CASSLETGSIAKLFF
d_gene: -; j_gene: TRBJ1-3; abundance: -; v_gene: TRBV28; CDR3nt: TGTGCCAGCAGCGGGATCCCCTCTGGAAACACCATATATTTT; CDR3aa: CASSGIPSGNTIYF
d_gene: -; j_gene: TRBJ2-1; abundance: -; v_gene: TRBV2; CDR3nt: TGTGCCAGCAGGTCCAGAGCGTACAATGAGCAGTTCTTC; CDR3aa: CASRSRAYNEQFF
d_gene: -; j_gene: TRBJ1-3; abundance: -; v_gene: TRBV4-1; CDR3nt: TGCGCCAGCAGCCAAGTTATCCCCTCTGGAAACACCATATATTTT; CDR3aa: CASSQVIPSGNTIYF
d_gene: TRBD2; j_gene: TRBJ2-7; abundance: -; v_gene: TRBV19; CDR3nt: TGTGCCAGTAGTATGAGGCTAGCGGGGGCCTACGAGCAGTACTTC; CDR3aa: CASSMRLAGAYEQYF
d_gene: -; j_gene: TRBJ2-7; abundance: -; v_gene: TRBV18; CDR3nt: TGTGCCAGCTCACGTTCGGCAGGGGGGGAGCGGTACGAGCAGTACTTC; CDR3aa: CASSRSAGGERYEQYF
d_gene: -; j_gene: TRBJ1-2; abundance: -; v_gene: TRBV7-2; CDR3nt: TGTGCCAGCAGCTTAGCGACGGGGAACTATGGCTACACCTTC; CDR3aa: CASSLATGNYGYTF
d_gene: -; j_gene: TRBJ1-1; abundance: once; v_gene: TRBV6-5; CDR3nt: TGTGCCAGCAGTTATTCCTTTGCGAACACTGAAGCTTTCTTT; CDR3aa: CASSYSFANTEAFF
d_gene: -; j_gene: TRBJ1-5; abundance: -; v_gene: TRBV5-1; CDR3nt: TGCGCCAGCAGAGAAGGTACCTCGGCGCCCCAGCATTTT; CDR3aa: CASREGTSAPQHF
d_gene: -; j_gene: TRBJ1-2; abundance: -; v_gene: TRBV11-1; CDR3nt: TGTGCCAGCAGGGGGCCTGGTAACTATGGCTACACCTTC; CDR3aa: CASRGPGNYGYTF
d_gene: -; j_gene: TRBJ1-3; abundance: -; v_gene: TRBV19; CDR3nt: TGTGCCAGTAGCCTCCCCGCAGGATCCGTAAACACCATATATTTT; CDR3aa: CASSLPAGSVNTIYF
d_gene: TRBD1; j_gene: TRBJ1-1; abundance: -; v_gene: TRBV29-1; CDR3nt: TGCAGCGTTGCCGGGACAGGCGGTATGAACACTGAAGCTTTCTTT; CDR3aa: CSVAGTGGMNTEAFF
d_gene: TRBD1; j_gene: TRBJ2-2; abundance: -; v_gene: TRBV27; CDR3nt: TGTGCCAGCAGGCCTGGGATAGGGGGCCGGGCCGGGGAGCTGTTTTTT; CDR3aa: CASRPGIGGRAGELFF
d_gene: -; j_gene: TRBJ1-1; abundance: few; v_gene: TRBV5-1; CDR3nt: TGCGCCAGCAGCCGAGCCACGAGGCTGAACACTGAAGCTTTCTTT; CDR3aa: CASSRATRLNTEAFF
d_gene: TRBD1; j_gene: TRBJ1-4; abundance: -; v_gene: TRBV5-4; CDR3nt: TGTGCCAGCAGCCCTGCCCCGACAGGGGAGAATGAAAAACTGTTTTTT; CDR3aa: CASSPAPTGENEKLFF
d_gene: TRBD1; j_gene: TRBJ2-7; abundance: -; v_gene: TRBV30; CDR3nt: TGTGCCTGGAGTAGGGACAGAATTACGGGATGGTACTTC; CDR3aa: CAWSRDRITGWYF
d_gene: -; j_gene: TRBJ1-1; abundance: -; v_gene: TRBV19; CDR3nt: TGTGCCAGTAGTATAGATAGGCGGGGAGAAGCTTTCTTT; CDR3aa: CASSIDRRGEAFF
d_gene: TRBD1; j_gene: TRBJ1-2; abundance: -; v_gene: TRBV6-5; CDR3nt: TGTGCCAGCAGTTTGCTAGGGACAGTGAACTATGGCTACACCTTC; CDR3aa: CASSLLGTVNYGYTF
d_gene: -; j_gene: TRBJ2-3; abundance: -; v_gene: TRBV14; CDR3nt: TGTGCCAGCAGCCTCCCCGCAGCGGCGTACACAGATACGCAGTATTTT; CDR3aa: CASSLPAAAYTDTQYF
d_gene: -; j_gene: TRBJ1-1; abundance: -; v_gene: TRBV27; CDR3nt: TGTGCCAGCAGTCTAATCAGGGTGAGAGATACTGAAGCTTTCTTT; CDR3aa: CASSLIRVRDTEAFF
d_gene: TRBD1; j_gene: TRBJ1-2; abundance: -; v_gene: TRBV11-2; CDR3nt: TGTGCCAGCAGTTCCCGCGGACAGGGGGCTTTTGCTGGCTACACCTTC; CDR3aa: CASSSRGQGAFAGYTF
d_gene: -; j_gene: TRBJ1-4; abundance: -; v_gene: TRBV19; CDR3nt: TGTGCCAGTACCCTCGTAGCAGGGGCCAATGAAAAACTGTTTTTT; CDR3aa: CASTLVAGANEKLFF
d_gene: TRBD1; j_gene: TRBJ2-5; abundance: -; v_gene: TRBV18; CDR3nt: TGTGCCAGCTCACTTGGACAGGACCAAGAGACCCAGTACTTC; CDR3aa: CASSLGQDQETQYF
d_gene: -; j_gene: TRBJ2-5; abundance: -; v_gene: TRBV18; CDR3nt: TGTGCCAGCTCACCGCGTCGGGAGACCCAGTACTTC; CDR3aa: CASSPRRETQYF
d_gene: TRBD2; j_gene: TRBJ2-3; abundance: -; v_gene: TRBV5-1; CDR3nt: TGCGCCAGCAGCTCGAGACTAGCGGGGGTTTCCTCTCCCACAGATACGCAGTATTTT; CDR3aa: CASSSRLAGVSSPTDTQYF
d_gene: -; j_gene: TRBJ1-4; abundance: -; v_gene: TRBV6-5; CDR3nt: TGTGCCAGCAGTTACTATGGCCGGGGTAGACGAGAAAAACTGTTTTTT; CDR3aa: CASSYYGRGRREKLFF
d_gene: -; j_gene: TRBJ1-4; abundance: -; v_gene: TRBV18; CDR3nt: TGTGCCAGCTCACGCTCCCCACGAGAAAAACTGTTTTTT; CDR3aa: CASSRSPREKLFF
d_gene: TRBD2; j_gene: TRBJ2-3; abundance: -; v_gene: TRBV6-5; CDR3nt: TGTGCCAGCAGTTCTCCTAGCGGGGGAACGGGTGATACGCAGTATTTT; CDR3aa: CASSSPSGGTGDTQYF
d_gene: TRBD1; j_gene: TRBJ1-3; abundance: -; v_gene: TRBV19; CDR3nt: TGTGCCAGTAGTGGAGACAGGGGCTACTCTGGAAACACCATATATTTT; CDR3aa: CASSGDRGYSGNTIYF
d_gene: TRBD1; j_gene: TRBJ1-6; abundance: -; v_gene: TRBV18; CDR3nt: TGTGCCAGCTCACCAGGGGACAGTCATTCACCCCTCCACTTT; CDR3aa: CASSPGDSHSPLHF
d_gene: -; j_gene: TRBJ2-7; abundance: -; v_gene: TRBV14; CDR3nt: TGTGCCAGCAGCCAAGGACGGGGGAGCTCCTACGAGCAGTACTTC; CDR3aa: CASSQGRGSSYEQYF
d_gene: TRBD1; j_gene: TRBJ1-5; abundance: -; v_gene: TRBV19; CDR3nt: TGTGCCAGTAGTCAGGGACAGCTAAATCAGCCCCAGCATTTT; CDR3aa: CASSQGQLNQPQHF
d_gene: -; j_gene: TRBJ2-3; abundance: -; v_gene: TRBV19; CDR3nt: TGTGCCAGTAGTTTTTGGGGGTCACCCACAGATACGCAGTATTTT; CDR3aa: CASSFWGSPTDTQYF
d_gene: TRBD2; j_gene: TRBJ2-3; abundance: -; v_gene: TRBV19; CDR3nt: TGTGCCAGTAGTATAGATGGAGCGGGGGGGCCTACGCAGTATTTT; CDR3aa: CASSIDGAGGPTQYF
d_gene: -; j_gene: TRBJ1-4; abundance: once; v_gene: TRBV4-1; CDR3nt: TGCGCCAGCAGCCAAGTAAACGGGGGGCGAGGTGAAAAACTGTTTTTT; CDR3aa: CASSQVNGGRGEKLFF
d_gene: -; j_gene: TRBJ1-1; abundance: -; v_gene: TRBV5-1; CDR3nt: TGCGCCAGCAGCTTGGGTATTATGGCAGCACTTAGCATGAACACTGAAGCTTTCTTT; CDR3aa: CASSLGIMAALSMNTEAFF
d_gene: -; j_gene: TRBJ2-3; abundance: -; v_gene: TRBV5-4; CDR3nt: TGTGCCAGCAGCCCAAACAGACAGAACACAGATACGCAGTATTTT; CDR3aa: CASSPNRQNTDTQYF
d_gene: TRBD1; j_gene: TRBJ2-5; abundance: -; v_gene: TRBV30; CDR3nt: TGTGCCTGGAGTTCACAGGGGAAGGAGACCCAGTACTTC; CDR3aa: CAWSSQGKETQYF
d_gene: TRBD1; j_gene: TRBJ1-4; abundance: -; v_gene: TRBV27; CDR3nt: TGTGCCAGCAGTCCACGTCCCCCCGGACAGGGGACAGATGAAAAACTGTTTTTT; CDR3aa: CASSPRPPGQGTDEKLFF
d_gene: -; j_gene: TRBJ2-5; abundance: -; v_gene: TRBV5-8; CDR3nt: TGTGCCAGCAGGTCCGAGGAGACCCAGTACTTC; CDR3aa: CASRSEETQYF
d_gene: -; j_gene: TRBJ1-2; abundance: -; v_gene: TRBV30; CDR3nt: TGTGCCTGGAGTCAAGGCTATGGCTACACCTTC; CDR3aa: CAWSQGYGYTF
d_gene: TRBD1; j_gene: TRBJ2-7; abundance: -; v_gene: TRBV7-2; CDR3nt: TGTGCCAGCAGTCAAGGCGGACAGGGACCCTACGAGCAGTACTTC; CDR3aa: CASSQGGQGPYEQYF